This record concerns one T cell receptor (beta chain) sequence. This sample was taken from a study of blood T cell repertoires in COVID-19. The table came from immunoSEQ multiplex PCR; TCRdb's copy has only in-frame clones and leaves some out. The table has some 130,000 clones, around 78% seen once; the top ten hold more than 10%. CDR1 and CDR2 (germline): SGHNT, YYREEE (reference sequence). This CDR3 has 14 amino acids. Trimming removed 0 bases at V and 2 bases at J, with 7 bases between. The V gene is TRBV5-4, the J gene TRBJ2-3; D perhaps matches TRBD2 (6 bases). The sample consisted of peripheral blood. This TCR derives from a human donor in a cohort sampled during active COVID-19. In DNA, the CDR3 is TGTGCCAGCAGCTTGGGCGGGACCACAGATACGCAGTATTTT. The encoded protein is CASSLGGTTDTQYF.